One and the same sample provided the 25 T cell receptor beta chains below, sequenced in a study of blood T cell repertoires in COVID-19. TCRdb's table, derived via immunoSEQ multiplex PCR, lists solely in-frame clones and lacks some. The table lists about 150,000 clones, approximately 86% of them singletons. Sequencing input: peripheral blood. The origin of the receptors is a man aged 55-75 years with COVID-19, enrolled during active disease.

This chain uses TRBV4-2 with TRBJ1-6, with unresolved D. V gave up 0 bases and J gave up 7 bases, with 7 bases separating them. The germline CDR1 and CDR2 sequences are LGHNA and YNFKEQ. CDR3 length: 14 residues. The CDR3 DNA reads as TGTGCCAGCAGCCAAGACACAGTGAATTCACCCCTCCACTTT. Protein sequence: CASSQDTVNSPLHF.

This chain links TRBV7-2 with TRBJ2-7, with a tentative D call TRBD1 (6 bases). V was cut by 1 base and J by 3 bases, with 16 bases left in between. Germline V gene lookup returns CDR1 SGHTA and CDR2 FQGNSA. CDR3 size: 16 residues. The CDR3 DNA is TGTGCCAGCAGCTTAGTCGGAACAGGGACGCGCTACGAGCAGTACTTC. It specifies CASSLVGTGTRYEQYF.

The genes are TRBV5-5 and TRBJ2-3; tentatively, D is TRBD2 (7 bases). The CDR3 covers 16 residues. Germline V gives CDR1 SGHKS, CDR2 YYEKEE (reference sequence). V gave up 0 bases and J gave up 3 bases, with 14 bases separating them. The CDR3 is CASSLGRGGATDTQYF. The CDR3 DNA follows: TGTGCCAGCAGCTTGGGAAGGGGGGGAGCTACAGATACGCAGTATTTT.

V and J are TRBV15 and TRBJ1-3; 8 bases are shared with TRBD1. V lost 3 bases to trimming and J lost 2 bases; unmatched junction nucleotides: 0. Germline lookup yields CDR1 LNHNV and CDR2 YYDKDF (reference sequence). The CDR3 runs to 14 residues. The CDR3 DNA follows: TGTGCCACCAGCAGGACAGGGGCTGGAAACACCATATATTTT. It encodes CATSRTGAGNTIYF.

The chain uses TRBV6-5 and TRBJ1-1, with D unclear. Trimming pared 7 bases from V and 0 bases from J, leaving 15 bases between. The CDR3 extends over 15 amino acids. Germline V gene lookup returns CDR1 MNHEY and CDR2 SVGAGI. CDR3 DNA: TGTGCCAGCACCCAACAGCGGCTAATGAACACTGAAGCTTTCTTT. Translation: CASTQQRLMNTEAFF.

This clone was counted once. The chain recombines TRBV14 with TRBJ1-4; TRBD1 matches at 12 bases. V dropped 1 base and J dropped 2; count of bases not matched to a gene: 5. Germline-derived CDR1 and CDR2 are SGHDN and FVKESK. The length of the CDR3 is 18 residues. The CDR3 bases are TGTGCCAGCAGCCAAGCGTTGGGACAGGGGGCGACTAATGAAAAACTGTTTTTT. The encoded protein is CASSQALGQGATNEKLFF.

This sequence joins TRBV15 and TRBJ2-3, with 16 bases lining up with TRBD2. After removal of 1 base from V and 3 bases from J, the junction contained 4 bases not matched to a gene. CDR1 is LNHNV and CDR2 is YYDKDF in the germline V gene (reference sequence). This CDR3 has 18 residues. CDR3 residues: CATSRAGTSGRATDTQYF. Here the CDR3 DNA reads TGTGCCACCAGCAGAGCCGGGACTAGCGGGAGGGCAACAGATACGCAGTATTTT.

J is TRBJ1-1 and V is TRBV18; TRBD1 matches at 7 bases. The CDR3 has 15 residues. The germline V gene encodes CDR1 KGHSH and CDR2 LQKENI. V was pared by 7 bases and J by 0 bases, with 8 bases of the junction left unmatched. CDR3 sequence: CASCPGGRMNTEAFF. The CDR3 region has the DNA TGTGCCAGCTGTCCAGGGGGAAGAATGAACACTGAAGCTTTCTTT.

CDR3 loop: CASGPGAGVRNQPQHF. CDR3 bases: TGTGCTAGTGGTCCTGGGGCGGGGGTTCGCAATCAGCCCCAGCATTTT. The chain couples TRBV12-5 to TRBJ1-5; TRBD1 is a possible D gene (5 bases). From germline, CDR1 is LGHNT and CDR2 FRNRAP. The V gene lost 5 bases and the J gene lost 2 bases, with 16 bases spanning the gap. The CDR3 is 16 amino acids. Complete variable domain (other parts from reference TRBV12-5 and TRBJ1-5): DARVTQTPRHKVTEMGQEVTMRCQPILGHNTVFWYRQTMMQGLELLAYFRNRAPLDDSGMPKDRFSAEMPDATLATLKIQPSEPRDSAVYFCASGPGAGVRNQPQHFGDGTRLSIL.

This clone was recorded once. The chain combines TRBV7-6 with TRBJ2-1, with TRBD1 as a possible D gene (7 bases). V was trimmed by 5 bases and J by 4 bases, leaving 24 bases between them. This CDR3 spans 18 amino acids. Germline lookup yields CDR1 SGHVS and CDR2 FNYEAQ. The CDR3 DNA follows: TGTGCCAGCAGCCCCTTAGGTCCGGGGGCAGGGGGGTACAATGAGCAGTTCTTC. This sequence encodes CASSPLGPGAGGYNEQFF.

This CDR3 is CASRNTGEETQYF. The CDR3 DNA follows: TGTGCCAGTAGAAATACAGGGGAAGAGACCCAGTACTTC. The chain has TRBV19 and TRBJ2-5; 7 bases are shared with TRBD1. V dropped 6 bases and J dropped 3; count of bases not matched to a gene: 4. The CDR3 spans 13 residues. The germline V gene encodes CDR1 LNHDA and CDR2 SQIVND (reference sequence).

The rearrangement joins TRBV7-6 to TRBJ1-1; D call uncertain. The CDR3 is 13 amino acids. CDR1 is SGHVS and CDR2 is FNYEAQ in the germline V gene. V was clipped by 5 bases and J by 1 base, with 8 bases between them. CDR3 in amino acids: CASSPRPNTEAFF. CDR3 coding DNA: TGTGCCAGCAGCCCGCGTCCGAACACTGAAGCTTTCTTT. The complete variable domain, with remaining parts taken from reference TRBV7-6 and TRBJ1-1, reads GAGVSQSPRYKVTKRGQDVALRCDPISGHVSLYWYRQALGQGPEFLTYFNYEAQQDKSGLPNDRFSAERPEGSISTLTIQRTEQRDSAMYRCASSPRPNTEAFFGQGTRLTVV.

The chain combines TRBV28 with TRBJ2-7; 10 bases align to TRBD1. This CDR3 region has 13 residues. CDR1 is MDHEN, CDR2 SYDVKM, per germline. V gave up 6 bases and J gave up 8 bases; unmatched junction bases: 7. CDR3: CASRTGGNPQQYF. DNA for the CDR3: TGTGCCAGCAGGACAGGGGGCAACCCACAGCAGTACTTC.

This sequence joins TRBV9 and TRBJ2-2, with D unclear. The V and J ends lost 1 base and 0 bases respectively, with 10 bases between them. CDR3 length: 16 amino acids. Germline assignment: CDR1 SGDLS and CDR2 YYNGEE. CDR3 amino acids: CASSVLRFANTGELFF. CDR3 nucleotide sequence: TGTGCCAGCAGCGTACTCAGGTTTGCGAACACCGGGGAGCTGTTTTTT. Full variable domain (rest looked up from reference TRBV9 and TRBJ2-2): DSGVTQTPKHLITATGQRVTLRCSPRSGDLSVYWYQQSLDQGLQFLIQYYNGEERAKGNILERFSAQQFPDLHSELNLSSLELGDSALYFCASSVLRFANTGELFFGEGSRLTVL.

The chain combines TRBV5-8 with TRBJ1-3; D may be TRBD1 (5 bases). From germline, CDR1 is SGHTS and CDR2 YDEGEE. Deletions cut 6 bases from V and 4 bases from J, with 14 bases between. The length of the CDR3 is 14 residues. For the CDR3, the DNA is TGTGCCAGCACCAGGGAAGTTAGAGGAAACACCATATATTTT. This encodes CASTREVRGNTIYF. Full variable domain (remainder filled in from reference TRBV5-8 and TRBJ1-3): EAGVTQSPTHLIKTRGQQATLRCSPISGHTSVYWYQQALGLGLQFLLWYDEGEERNRGNFPPRFSGRQFPNYSSELNVNALELEDSALYLCASTREVRGNTIYFGEGSWLTVV.

The rearrangement links TRBV19 to TRBJ1-5; TRBD1 matches at 8 bases. Germline V gene data show CDR1 as LNHDA and CDR2 as SQIVND (reference sequence). After removal of 6 bases from V and 3 bases from J, the junction contained 7 bases not matched to a gene. This CDR3 spans 15 amino acids. The CDR3 reads CASSPQGAYNQPQHF. The CDR3 nucleotides are TGTGCCAGTAGCCCCCAGGGGGCGTACAATCAGCCCCAGCATTTT.

This chain connects TRBV6-6 to TRBJ2-7; the D gene is possibly TRBD2 (5 bases). The CDR3 totals 15 residues. Germline-derived CDR1 and CDR2 are MNHNY and SVGAGI (reference sequence). Trimming stripped 0 bases from V and 2 bases from J, with 11 bases between. The CDR3 nucleotides read TGTGCCAGCAGTTACTCGATGGGAGAAACCTACGAGCAGTACTTC. Encoded protein: CASSYSMGETYEQYF.

V usage is TRBV13 and J usage is TRBJ2-2; D gene uncertain. CDR3 length: 14 amino acids. Germline CDR1 and CDR2: PRHDT and FYEKMQ (reference sequence). Trimming removed 5 bases at V and 2 bases at J, with 9 bases between. CDR3 in amino acids: CASSPDLNTGELFF. The CDR3 nucleotides read TGTGCCAGCAGCCCAGACTTAAACACCGGGGAGCTGTTTTTT.

V and J are TRBV9 and TRBJ1-5; 9 bases agree with TRBD1. J was trimmed by 5 bases and V by 0 bases; bases with no gene match: 3. Germline CDR1 SGDLS, CDR2 YYNGEE. CDR3 size: 15 residues. The CDR3 reads CASSVDGQGYQPQHF. CDR3 coding DNA: TGTGCCAGCAGCGTAGATGGACAGGGGTATCAGCCCCAGCATTTT.

The chain uses TRBV7-2 and TRBJ2-5; TRBD2 matches at 8 bases. Trimming at V came to 5 bases and at J to 5 bases, leaving 10 bases not matched to a gene. There are 15 residues in the CDR3. The V gene's germline CDR1 is SGHTA and CDR2 FQGNSA. DNA of the CDR3: TGTGCCAGCAGCCCCTCCCCGGGCGGGGGGGAGACCCAGTACTTC. Residues: CASSPSPGGGETQYF. Based on the CDR3 plus reference TRBV7-2 and TRBJ2-5, the full variable domain is GAGVSQSPSNKVTEKGKDVELRCDPISGHTALYWYRQSLGQGLEFLIYFQGNSAPDKSGLPSDRFSAERTGGSVSTLTIQRTQQEDSAVYLCASSPSPGGGETQYFGPGTRLLVL.

The gene calls are TRBV7-3 and TRBJ2-7; D possibly corresponds to TRBD2 (6 bases). This CDR3 has 14 residues. V lost 5 bases and J 4 bases, leaving 15 bases between the germline ends. Germline V gives CDR1 SGHTA, CDR2 FQGTGA. CDR3 nucleotide sequence: TGTGCCAGCAGCCCCTCGGCGGGATTTTACGAGCAGTACTTC. The encoded protein is CASSPSAGFYEQYF.

V is TRBV27 and J is TRBJ2-5, with 10 positions matching TRBD2. CDR1 is MNHEY, CDR2 SMNVEV, per germline (reference sequence). The V gene end was trimmed by 6 bases and the J gene end by 5 bases; junction bases not matched to a gene: 6. This CDR3 contains 14 residues. CDR3 coding DNA: TGTGCCAGCAGGGCTAGCGGGAGAGGGGAGACCCAGTACTTC. Encoded protein: CASRASGRGETQYF.

The chain joins TRBV5-8 to TRBJ1-4; TRBD1 matches at 9 bases. This CDR3 is 15 amino acids long. In germline, CDR1 is SGHTS, CDR2 YDEGEE. The trim removed 4 bases at V and 3 bases at J, leaving 4 bases unmatched. The CDR3: CASSPWTGANEKLFF. The CDR3 DNA sequence: TGTGCCAGCAGCCCATGGACAGGGGCTAATGAAAAACTGTTTTTT. The full variable domain, with the rest looked up from reference TRBV5-8 and TRBJ1-4, is EAGVTQSPTHLIKTRGQQATLRCSPISGHTSVYWYQQALGLGLQFLLWYDEGEERNRGNFPPRFSGRQFPNYSSELNVNALELEDSALYLCASSPWTGANEKLFFGSGTQLSVL.

V gene TRBV24-1 combines with J gene TRBJ2-1; 9 nucleotides line up with TRBD1. CDR1 is KGHDR, CDR2 SFDVKD, per germline. J gave up 5 bases and V 3 bases, and 7 bases lay outside the gene matches. The CDR3 contains 16 residues. DNA of the CDR3: TGTGCCACCAGTGATAAGCCGGGACAGGGAGACAATGAGCAGTTCTTC. This codes for CATSDKPGQGDNEQFF.

The rearrangement uses TRBV5-1 and TRBJ2-2; D possibly corresponds to TRBD2 (6 bases). The CDR3 is 14 amino acids. The ends were cut back, 4 bases at V and 7 bases at J, with 14 bases in the middle. Germline V gene lookup returns CDR1 SGHRS and CDR2 YFSETQ. The CDR3 loop reads CASSITRGVGELFF. Written as DNA, the CDR3 is TGCGCCAGCAGCATAACGCGGGGTGTCGGGGAGCTGTTTTTT.